The 10 T cell receptor beta chains below were found in one sample sequenced in a study of blood T cell repertoires in COVID-19. Data came from immunoSEQ multiplex PCR; TCRdb stores just in-frame clones and leaves some out. Among roughly 140,000 clones listed, 88% were seen once. The sequenced sample consisted of peripheral blood. Receptor source: a man aged 45 to 65 with active or convalescent COVID-19.

The chain joins TRBV7-9 to TRBJ1-5, with D perhaps TRBD1 (5 bases). This CDR3 has 12 residues. Trimming left V 8 bases short and J 1 base short, with 6 bases between. Germline CDR1 is SEHNR and CDR2 is FQNEAQ (reference sequence). As DNA, the CDR3 is TGTGCCAGCCAGGGCAGCAATCAGCCCCAGCATTTT. This encodes CASQGSNQPQHF.

The V and J genes are TRBV2 and TRBJ2-1, with D possibly being TRBD1 (6 bases). V was cut by 3 bases and J by 9 bases, with 12 bases left in between. Germline V gene data show CDR1 as SNHLY and CDR2 as FYNNEI. The CDR3 extends over 13 amino acids. DNA for the CDR3: TGTGCCAGCAGTGAGGGGGCAGCAGGTGAGCAGTTCTTC. Amino acid sequence: CASSEGAAGEQFF.

Of note for this clone: This sample includes further DNA sequences coding for the same CDR3. The chain has TRBV5-4 and TRBJ1-1; TRBD1 aligns across 9 bases. Germline V gene lookup returns CDR1 SGHNT and CDR2 YYREEE (reference sequence). This CDR3 region has 13 residues. With 4 bases clipped from V and 4 bases from J, the junction kept 2 bases outside the gene matches. The DNA of the CDR3 is TGTGCCAGCAGCCTGACAGGGGGCACTGAAGCTTTCTTT. It specifies CASSLTGGTEAFF.

This clone was observed a few times. CDR3: CASSPGANQPQHF. The CDR3, as DNA: TGTGCCAGCAGCCCTGGGGCAAATCAGCCCCAGCATTTT. The chain employs TRBV25-1 and TRBJ1-5; D perhaps matches TRBD1 (5 bases). The CDR3 runs 13 residues. V dropped 6 bases and J dropped 4 bases, with 10 bases sitting between them. The germline V gene has CDR1 MGHDK and CDR2 SYGVNS.

The chain combines TRBV21-1 with TRBJ2-2; TRBD1, as called in the table, went unchecked against the DNA. TRBV21-1 is given as a pseudogene. This CDR3 has 16 residues. The CDR3 coding sequence is TGTGCCAGCAGCCTGTGGGGGGGACAGGCTGCCGGGGAGCTGTTTTTT. Residues: CASSLWGGQAAGELFF.

The V gene is TRBV27, the J gene TRBJ1-4; the D gene is possibly TRBD1 (5 bases). The germline V gene encodes CDR1 MNHEY and CDR2 SMNVEV (reference sequence). V was cut by 3 bases and J by 6 bases, with 11 bases left in between. The CDR3 contains 14 residues. CDR3 residues: CASSFWGGDEKLFF. Written as DNA, the CDR3 is TGTGCCAGCAGTTTTTGGGGGGGTGATGAAAAACTGTTTTTT.

The genes are TRBV5-1 and TRBJ1-1; D gene unclear. The CDR3 spans 16 residues. Trimming shortened V by 0 bases and J by 5 bases, and 17 bases separated the two germline ends. The germline CDR1 and CDR2 sequences are SGHRS and YFSETQ. The CDR3 is CASSLDLGGLGTEAFF. The CDR3 nucleotides are TGCGCCAGCAGCTTGGATCTAGGAGGTCTGGGGACTGAAGCTTTCTTT. Full variable domain (outside the CDR3, taken from reference TRBV5-1 and TRBJ1-1): KAGVTQTPRYLIKTRGQQVTLSCSPISGHRSVSWYQQTPGQGLQFLFEYFSETQRNKGNFPGRFSGRQFSNSRSEMNVSTLELGDSALYLCASSLDLGGLGTEAFFGQGTRLTVV.

The chain couples TRBV20-1 to TRBJ2-3, with 7 positions matching TRBD2. The CDR3 consists of 15 residues. The V and J ends lost 3 bases and 0 bases, in that order; junction bases with no gene match: 6. CDR1 and CDR2 from the germline V gene are DFQATT and SNEGSKA (reference sequence). The CDR3 sequence: CSASPGGLSTDTQYF. The CDR3 bases are TGCAGTGCTAGTCCGGGAGGCCTTAGCACAGATACGCAGTATTTT.

The chain has TRBV18 and TRBJ2-5, with TRBD1 as a possible D gene (5 bases). Deletions cut 2 bases from V and 4 bases from J, with 8 bases between. CDR3 length: 13 amino acids. CDR1 is KGHSH, CDR2 LQKENI, per germline. The CDR3: CASSPGGAETQYF. CDR3 in DNA: TGTGCCAGCTCACCAGGTGGGGCAGAGACCCAGTACTTC.

The V and J genes are TRBV11-2 and TRBJ1-4; tentatively, D is TRBD1 (5 bases). V gave up 0 bases and J gave up 3 bases, with 8 bases separating them. The germline V gene has CDR1 SGHAT and CDR2 FQNNGV. The CDR3 spans 15 residues. The CDR3 nucleotides read TGTGCCAGCAGCTTAGATCAGGGCCCTAATGAAAAACTGTTTTTT. Translating it yields CASSLDQGPNEKLFF.